The source of this T cell receptor beta chain is a study of blood T cells in healthy people across ages. This clonotype was recorded a few times. Germline values: CDR1 SEHNR, CDR2 FQNEAQ (reference sequence). There are 15 residues in the CDR3. V lost 1 base and J 9 bases, leaving 13 bases between the germline ends. The second PCR ran roughly 6 to 12 cycles with a sample-barcoded 5' primer and J-beta primers. TCRdb ran MiXCR on the 5' RACE reads and lists one entry per CDR3 protein. The repertoire has about 800,000 distinct CDR3 sequences, around 25% of them found once; the top ten carry more than 3%. Every donor gave around 10 milliliters of peripheral blood. These data were also filed under a second study, of T cells of mothers and their children.

The sample taken for sequencing was blood. This chain uses TRBV7-9 with TRBJ1-6, with D unresolved. This receptor was identified in a boy younger than 18 in good health. CDR3 in amino acids: CASSLVGDSGSPLHF. CDR3 DNA: TGTGCCAGCAGCTTAGTTGGGGATAGTGGTTCACCCCTCCACTTT. Together with reference TRBV7-9 and TRBJ1-6, the CDR3 gives the full variable domain: DTGVSQNPRHKITKRGQNVTFRCDPISEHNRLYWYRQTLGQGPEFLTYFQNEAQLEKSRLLSDRFSAERPKGSFSTLEIQRTEQGDSAMYLCASSLVGDSGSPLHFGNGTRLTVT.